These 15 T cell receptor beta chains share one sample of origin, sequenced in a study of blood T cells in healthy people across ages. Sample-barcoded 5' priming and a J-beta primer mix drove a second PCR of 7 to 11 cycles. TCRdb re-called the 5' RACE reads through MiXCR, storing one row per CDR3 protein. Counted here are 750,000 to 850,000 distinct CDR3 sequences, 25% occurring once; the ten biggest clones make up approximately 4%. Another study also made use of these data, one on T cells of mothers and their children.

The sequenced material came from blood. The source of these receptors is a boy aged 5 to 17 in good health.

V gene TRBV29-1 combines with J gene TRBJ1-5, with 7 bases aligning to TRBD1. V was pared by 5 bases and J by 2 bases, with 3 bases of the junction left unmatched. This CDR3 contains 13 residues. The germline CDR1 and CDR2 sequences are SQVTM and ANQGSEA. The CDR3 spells CSVRDSGNQPQHF. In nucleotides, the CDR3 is TGCAGCGTTAGGGACAGCGGCAATCAGCCCCAGCATTTT. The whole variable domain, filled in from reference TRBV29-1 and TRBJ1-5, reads SAVISQKPSRDICQRGTSLTIQCQVDSQVTMMFWYRQQPGQSLTLIATANQGSEATYESGFVIDKFPISRPNLTFSTLTVSNMSPEDSSIYLCSVRDSGNQPQHFGDGTRLSIL.

CDR3 nucleotide sequence: TGTGCCAGCAGTCGAGTGGATGAGCAGTTCTTC. Translated, it gives CASSRVDEQFF. V is TRBV6-2 or TRBV6-3 and J is TRBJ2-1; D call uncertain. Germline loops: CDR1 MNHEY, CDR2 SVGEGT. There are 11 residues in the CDR3. Trimming shortened V by 5 bases and J by 8 bases, and 7 bases separated the two germline ends.

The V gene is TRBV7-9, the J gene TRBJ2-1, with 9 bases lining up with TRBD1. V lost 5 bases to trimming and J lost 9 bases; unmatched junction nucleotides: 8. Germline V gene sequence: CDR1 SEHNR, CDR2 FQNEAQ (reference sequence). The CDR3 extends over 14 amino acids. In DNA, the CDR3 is TGTGCCAGCAGCCAGGGACAGGGAGAGGTTGAGCAGTTCTTC. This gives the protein CASSQGQGEVEQFF. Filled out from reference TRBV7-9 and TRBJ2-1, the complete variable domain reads DTGVSQNPRHKITKRGQNVTFRCDPISEHNRLYWYRQTLGQGPEFLTYFQNEAQLEKSRLLSDRFSAERPKGSFSTLEIQRTEQGDSAMYLCASSQGQGEVEQFFGPGTRLTVL.

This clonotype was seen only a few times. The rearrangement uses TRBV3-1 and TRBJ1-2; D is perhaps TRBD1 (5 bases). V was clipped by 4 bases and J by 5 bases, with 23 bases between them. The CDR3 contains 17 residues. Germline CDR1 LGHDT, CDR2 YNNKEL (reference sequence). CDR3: CASSPTDSEGDLYGYTF. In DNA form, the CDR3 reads TGTGCCAGCAGCCCAACGGACTCGGAAGGGGATTTGTATGGCTACACCTTC.

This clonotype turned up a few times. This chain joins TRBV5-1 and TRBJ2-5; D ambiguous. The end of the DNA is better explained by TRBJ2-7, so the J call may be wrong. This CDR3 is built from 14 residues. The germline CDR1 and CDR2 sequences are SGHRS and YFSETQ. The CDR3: CASSQTAAPYEQYF. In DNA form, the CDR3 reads TGCGCCAGCAGCCAGACTGCCGCACCTTACGAGCAGTACTTC.

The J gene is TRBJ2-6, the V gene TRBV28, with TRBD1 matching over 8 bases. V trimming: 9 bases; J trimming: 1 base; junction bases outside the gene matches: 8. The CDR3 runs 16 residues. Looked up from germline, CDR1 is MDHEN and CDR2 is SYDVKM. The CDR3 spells CASTRTGTSGANVLTF. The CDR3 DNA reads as TGTGCCAGTACAAGGACAGGGACATCTGGGGCCAACGTCCTGACTTTC.

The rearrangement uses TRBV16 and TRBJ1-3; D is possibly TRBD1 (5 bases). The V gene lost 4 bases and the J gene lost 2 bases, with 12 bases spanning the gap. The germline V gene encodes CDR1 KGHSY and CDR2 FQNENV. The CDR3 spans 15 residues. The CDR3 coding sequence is TGTGCCAGCAGCCTTTTAGGGGAGCCTGGAAACACCATATATTTT. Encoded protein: CASSLLGEPGNTIYF. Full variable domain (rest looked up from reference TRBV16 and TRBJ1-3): GEEVAQTPKHLVRGEGQKAKLYCAPIKGHSYVFWYQQVLKNEFKFLISFQNENVFDETGMPKERFSAKCLPNSPCSLEIQATKLEDSAVYFCASSLLGEPGNTIYFGEGSWLTVV.

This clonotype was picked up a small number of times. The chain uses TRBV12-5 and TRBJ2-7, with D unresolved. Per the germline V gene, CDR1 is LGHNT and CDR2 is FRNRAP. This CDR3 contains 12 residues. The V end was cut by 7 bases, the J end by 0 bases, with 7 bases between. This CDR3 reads CASADVSYEQYF. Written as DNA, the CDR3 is TGTGCTAGTGCCGACGTCTCCTACGAGCAGTACTTC.

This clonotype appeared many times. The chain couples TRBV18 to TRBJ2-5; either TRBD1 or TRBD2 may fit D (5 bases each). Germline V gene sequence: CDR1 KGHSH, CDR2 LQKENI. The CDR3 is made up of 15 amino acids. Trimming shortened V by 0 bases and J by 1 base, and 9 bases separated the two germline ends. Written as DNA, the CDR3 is TGTGCCAGCTCACCACCGAGGGGTGGCCAAGAGACCCAGTACTTC. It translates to CASSPPRGGQETQYF.

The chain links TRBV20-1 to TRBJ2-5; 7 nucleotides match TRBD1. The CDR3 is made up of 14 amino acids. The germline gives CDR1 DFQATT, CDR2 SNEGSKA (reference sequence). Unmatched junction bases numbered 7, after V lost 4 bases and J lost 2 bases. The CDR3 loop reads CSATVQGRQETQYF. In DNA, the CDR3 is TGCAGTGCTACCGTACAGGGGCGGCAAGAGACCCAGTACTTC.

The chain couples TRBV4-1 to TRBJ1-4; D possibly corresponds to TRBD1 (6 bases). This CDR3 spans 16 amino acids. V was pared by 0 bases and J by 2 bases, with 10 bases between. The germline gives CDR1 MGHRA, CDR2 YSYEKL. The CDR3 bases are TGCGCCAGCAGCCAAGACCCGGGGGCGACTAATGAAAAACTGTTTTTT. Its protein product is CASSQDPGATNEKLFF.

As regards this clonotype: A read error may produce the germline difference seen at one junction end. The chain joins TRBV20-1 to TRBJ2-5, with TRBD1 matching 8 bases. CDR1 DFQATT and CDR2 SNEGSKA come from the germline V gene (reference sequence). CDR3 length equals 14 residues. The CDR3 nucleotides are TGCAGTGCTCTTCTGGACAGGGTTCAAGAGACCCTGTACTTC. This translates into CSALLDRVQETLYF.

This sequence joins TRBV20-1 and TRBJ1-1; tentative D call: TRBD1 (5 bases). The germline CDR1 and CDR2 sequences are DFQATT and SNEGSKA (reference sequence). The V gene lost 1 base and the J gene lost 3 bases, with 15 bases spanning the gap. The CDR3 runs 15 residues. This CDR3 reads CSARGDRGGDTEAFF. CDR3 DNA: TGCAGTGCTAGAGGAGATCGGGGAGGGGACACTGAAGCTTTCTTT.

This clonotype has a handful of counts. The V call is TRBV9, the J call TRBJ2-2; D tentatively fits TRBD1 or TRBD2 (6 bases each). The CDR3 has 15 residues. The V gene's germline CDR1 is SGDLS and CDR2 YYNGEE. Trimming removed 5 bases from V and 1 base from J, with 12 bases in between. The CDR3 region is CASSEGGWNTGELFF. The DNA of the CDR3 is TGTGCCAGCAGTGAGGGGGGCTGGAACACCGGGGAGCTGTTTTTT. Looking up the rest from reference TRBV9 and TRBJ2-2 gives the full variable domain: DSGVTQTPKHLITATGQRVTLRCSPRSGDLSVYWYQQSLDQGLQFLIQYYNGEERAKGNILERFSAQQFPDLHSELNLSSLELGDSALYFCASSEGGWNTGELFFGEGSRLTVL.

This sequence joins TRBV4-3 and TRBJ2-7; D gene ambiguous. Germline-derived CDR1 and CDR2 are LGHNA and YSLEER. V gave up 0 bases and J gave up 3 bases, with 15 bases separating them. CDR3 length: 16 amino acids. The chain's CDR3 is CASSQETVSVGYEQYF. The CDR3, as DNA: TGCGCCAGCAGCCAAGAAACAGTGTCTGTCGGCTACGAGCAGTACTTC.